A single sample gave rise to the 12 T cell receptor beta chains below, sequenced in a study of Ad26.COV2.S vaccination and SARS-CoV-2 variants (dated by TCRdb to the early 2020s). Preparation of the library involved the immunoSEQ multiplex PCR assay. TCRdb holds this immuneACCESS table with in-frame rearrangements only. Some clones are missing; in checked studies, unresolved V genes explain under half, and the rest has no known cause. This sample has about 450,000 clones in its table, and approximately 89% of those were observed once. The top ten clonotypes cover just over 2.5% of the sample. The treatment or condition label, read with the paper, signifies: some 20 received Ad26.COV2.S at low or high dose, single or two shots; roughly five received placebo; per-sample allocation not given. For vaccine and placebo recipients, the sequenced repertoires came from samples collected on day 63 after the first injection.

Sequenced here: peripheral blood, sampled in a trial of Ad26.COV2.S vaccine versus placebo. The source is a person between 18 and 65 years old who received the Ad26.COV2.S COVID-19 vaccine or a placebo.

This sequence joins TRBV30 and TRBJ1-2, with a possible D match to TRBD1 (6 bases). The CDR3 spans 15 residues. Trimming stripped 2 bases from V and 8 bases from J, with 21 bases between. Germline V gene sequence: CDR1 GTSNPN, CDR2 SVGIG (reference sequence). DNA of the CDR3: TGTGCCTGGAGTCCGGGAGGCAGGGGAGGACGAGGCTACACCTTC. Translating gives CAWSPGGRGGRGYTF.

This sequence joins TRBV9 and TRBJ2-1, with a possible D match to TRBD2 (6 bases). Trimming removed 0 bases at V and 3 bases at J, with 13 bases between. Germline V lookup: CDR1 SGDLS, CDR2 YYNGEE. This CDR3 region has 16 residues. The CDR3 DNA follows: TGTGCCAGCAGCGTAGCGGGAGCAATGAGCTACAATGAGCAGTTCTTC. It yields the protein CASSVAGAMSYNEQFF.

CDR3 loop: CASRLGLNEQFF. CDR3 bases: TGTGCCAGCAGGCTAGGGCTCAATGAGCAGTTCTTC. The rearrangement uses TRBV3-1 (or the pseudogene TRBV3-2) and TRBJ2-1; D unresolved. This CDR3 comprises 12 residues. V was trimmed by 6 bases and J by 6 bases, leaving 9 bases between them. Germline CDR1 LGHDT, CDR2 YNNKEL (reference sequence).

The table lists this clone with a count of one. V usage is TRBV11-2 and J usage is TRBJ1-3; D uncertain. The germline V and J ends were trimmed by 2 bases and 9 bases, with 8 bases remaining between them. Germline V gene lookup returns CDR1 SGHAT and CDR2 FQNNGV. The CDR3 totals 12 residues. The CDR3 region is CASSLLGPTIYF. The CDR3 nucleotides are TGTGCCAGCAGCTTACTAGGGCCCACCATATATTTT.

V gene TRBV14 combines with J gene TRBJ1-1; 9 positions agree with TRBD1. The CDR3 is 15 amino acids. V was pared by 4 bases and J by 7 bases, with 10 bases of the junction left unmatched. CDR1 and CDR2 from the germline V gene are SGHDN and FVKESK. CDR3 bases: TGTGCCAGCAGCCGCCTGGGACAGGGCTTCGATGAAGCTTTCTTT. Amino acids: CASSRLGQGFDEAFF.

The rearrangement uses TRBV5-8 and TRBJ1-3; 10 positions match TRBD1. The CDR3 sequence is 16 residues long. V was pared by 4 bases and J by 0 bases, with 4 bases of the junction left unmatched. Germline CDR1 reads SGHTS; CDR2 reads YDEGEE. The CDR3 DNA reads as TGTGCCAGCAGCGAAAGGACAGGGGGCTCTGGAAACACCATATATTTT. Its protein is CASSERTGGSGNTIYF.

The chain links TRBV6-2 or TRBV6-3 to TRBJ2-7; a possible D gene is TRBD2 (6 bases). Germline-derived CDR1 and CDR2 are MNHEY and SVGEGT. CDR3 size: 16 residues. Trimming stripped 2 bases from V and 3 bases from J, with 17 bases between. The CDR3 protein is CASSYRKPGLLYEQYV. CDR3 nucleotides: TGTGCCAGCAGTTACCGGAAACCGGGACTCCTCTACGAGCAGTACGTC.

The chain is built from TRBV9 and TRBJ1-2, with D perhaps TRBD1 (6 bases). Germline values: CDR1 SGDLS, CDR2 YYNGEE. V lost 3 bases and J 4 bases, leaving 13 bases between the germline ends. There are 14 residues in the CDR3. CDR3 sequence: CASSANRAGYGYTF. The CDR3 bases are TGTGCCAGCAGCGCAAACAGGGCCGGCTATGGCTACACCTTC.

CDR3 residues: CAWRETRTEAFF. Here the CDR3 DNA reads TGTGCCTGGAGAGAAACTAGGACTGAAGCTTTCTTT. The rearrangement uses TRBV30 and TRBJ1-1; no clear D gene. Trimming removed 3 bases from V and 5 bases from J, with 10 bases in between. The germline V gene encodes CDR1 GTSNPN and CDR2 SVGIG (reference sequence). The CDR3 has 12 amino acids.

J is TRBJ1-6 and V is TRBV28; D unresolved. The CDR3 loop spans 14 amino acids. Germline CDR1 MDHEN, CDR2 SYDVKM. V was shortened by 6 bases and J by 8 bases, with 14 bases between the two germline ends. CDR3 nucleotide sequence: TGTGCCAGCAGCCTCAACAGCGCCTATTCACCCCTCCACTTT. Translation: CASSLNSAYSPLHF.

A remark on this clone: The identical CDR3 is also encoded by other nucleotide sequences in the sample. This chain uses TRBV18 with TRBJ2-3; D may match TRBD1 or TRBD2 (5 bases each). This CDR3 is 13 amino acids long. Trimming took 2 bases from V and 3 from J, leaving 6 bases between them. From germline, CDR1 is KGHSH and CDR2 LQKENI. The CDR3 is CASSPGGTDTQYF. The DNA for the CDR3 is TGTGCCAGCTCACCAGGGGGTACAGATACGCAGTATTTT.

DNA of the CDR3: TGTGCCAGCAGCTTAGCCCAGGGCTACGAGCAGTACTTC. Translating it yields CASSLAQGYEQYF. The chain uses TRBV7-2 and TRBJ2-7; weak D call: TRBD1 (5 bases). Germline CDR1 reads SGHTA; CDR2 reads FQGNSA. Trimming took off 0 bases at V and 3 bases at J, with 6 bases between the two ends. This CDR3 comprises 13 residues.